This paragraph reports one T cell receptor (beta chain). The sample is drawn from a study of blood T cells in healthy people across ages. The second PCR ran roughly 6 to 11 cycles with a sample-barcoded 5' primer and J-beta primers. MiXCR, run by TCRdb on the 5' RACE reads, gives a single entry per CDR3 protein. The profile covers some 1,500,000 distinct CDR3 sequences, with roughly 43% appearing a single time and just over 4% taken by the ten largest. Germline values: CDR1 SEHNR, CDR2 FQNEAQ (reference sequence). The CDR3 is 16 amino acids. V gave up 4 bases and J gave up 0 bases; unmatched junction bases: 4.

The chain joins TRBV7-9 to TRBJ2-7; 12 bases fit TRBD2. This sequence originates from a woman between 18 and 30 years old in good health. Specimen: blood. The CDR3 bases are TGTGCCAGCAGCTATCGACTAGCGGGGGCCTCCTACGAGCAGTACTTC. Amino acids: CASSYRLAGASYEQYF.